These T cell receptor beta chains were read from a single sample in a study of shared clonotypes between healthy human individuals. Some clones are missing from TCRdb's copy, which holds only in-frame ones; the method was immunoSEQ multiplex PCR. The repertoire holds approximately 980,000 clones, with more than 75% as singletons. The sequenced sample consisted of memory CD4+ T cells sorted from blood. The receptors originated from a man between 18 and 35 years old in good health. The conserved cysteine and the conserved F or W are not part of the CDR3 here.

TRBV2	TRBJ2-3	ASSGTYTDTQY
TRBV9	TRBJ2-7	ASSANPLKKY
TRBV7-8	TRBJ2-1	ASSHRDTSWEQF
TRBV19	TRBJ2-3	ASSPQTGRTDTQY
TRBV2	TRBJ1-1	ASSEGVGTEAF
TRBV10-3	TRBJ1-1	AISESQGRPEAF
TRBV25-1	TRBJ1-1	ASMGRMNTEAF
TRBV10-3	TRBJ1-4	AISGQGAIEGEKLF
TRBV27	TRBJ1-4	ASTTGVGLRTNEKLF
TRBV11-2	TRBJ1-1	ASSLKGTEAF
TRBV5-1	TRBJ1-2	ASSALTVDYGYT
TRBV19	TRBJ2-4	ASSKGGMAKNIQY
TRBV5-1	TRBJ1-5	ASSEGGGGYQPQH
TRBV7-9	TRBJ2-3	ASSLVTSTDTQY
TRBV13	TRBJ2-7	ASSPTPGLGLPEQY
TRBV6-6	TRBJ1-3	ASSYVGSGNTIY
TRBV7-9	TRBJ1-1	ASSLVGARTEAF
TRBV7-9	TRBJ1-3	ASTLRRAGNTIY
TRBV6-5	TRBJ2-3	ASSYSASGSSDTQY
TRBV10-3	TRBJ2-1	AISSLGASGGNEQF
TRBV9	TRBJ2-3	ASSVEPGHTDTQY
TRBV2	TRBJ2-7	ASSVTGREQY
TRBV29-1	TRBJ2-7	SVEIAGGNEQY
TRBV13	TRBJ2-3	ASSLNDRGRDTQY
TRBV10-3	TRBJ2-7	AISRQRSYEQY
TRBV30	TRBJ1-2	AWSVREGGGYT
TRBV6-6	TRBJ2-3	ASSRVAPSTDTQY
TRBV15	TRBJ1-5	ATSRMGQKLNQPQH
TRBV5-1	TRBJ2-3	ASSLTSGGFLTTQY
TRBV6-6	TRBJ2-5	ASSPTGGKETQY
TRBV10-3	TRBJ1-2	AIQGEANYGYT
TRBV7-8	TRBJ1-1	ASSYAQWNTEAF
TRBV19	TRBJ1-6	ASSAPGGAYGNSPLH
TRBV20-1	TRBJ2-3	SAQWTDTQY
TRBV29-1	TRBJ2-1	SVSRGPREQF
TRBV7-2	TRBJ1-4	ASSLGPGAGKLF
TRBV4-2	TRBJ1-5	ASSQDTHQPQH
TRBV10-1	TRBJ1-2	ASSESGTGSTGYT
TRBV5-4	TRBJ1-4	ASSSANGRDEKLF
TRBV6-5	TRBJ2-7	ASSSQRTSPIYEQY
TRBV18	TRBJ1-1	ASSPYRSENTEAF
TRBV2	TRBJ2-3	ASSWGRGGTDTQY
TRBV5-8	TRBJ2-1	ASSLIGANSYNEQF
TRBV7-9	TRBJ1-5	ASSPSGVSNQPQH
TRBV13	TRBJ2-3	ASSGGGATDTQY